This T cell receptor (beta chain) was identified in a study of blood T cell repertoires in COVID-19. Study in general: The origin of the acute and convalescent COVID-19 samples was the United States, Italy and Spain.

This clone was seen a handful of times. Generated by immunoSEQ multiplex PCR, the TCRdb table keeps only in-frame clones and is missing some. The repertoire includes hundreds of thousands of clones, around 88% of them detected once, and 4.5% to 5.5% sits in the top ten. V shed 8 bases, J shed 11 bases, and the junction held 6 bases outside the gene matches. Germline assignment: CDR1 LNHDA and CDR2 SQIVND (reference sequence). The CDR3 spans 11 residues. Participants spanned ages about 18 to 90 years and resided in about 24 US areas. Self-reported history from a screening survey and questionnaire set each donor's cohort.

This chain connects TRBV19 to TRBJ1-1; 9 positions match TRBD1. This clonotype was sampled from a woman in her 30s who had been exposed to COVID-19. The sample taken for sequencing was PBMCs or T cells enriched from blood (not recorded which). CDR3 residues: CASGQGPTAFF. In DNA, the CDR3 is TGTGCCAGTGGACAGGGGCCGACGGCTTTCTTT.